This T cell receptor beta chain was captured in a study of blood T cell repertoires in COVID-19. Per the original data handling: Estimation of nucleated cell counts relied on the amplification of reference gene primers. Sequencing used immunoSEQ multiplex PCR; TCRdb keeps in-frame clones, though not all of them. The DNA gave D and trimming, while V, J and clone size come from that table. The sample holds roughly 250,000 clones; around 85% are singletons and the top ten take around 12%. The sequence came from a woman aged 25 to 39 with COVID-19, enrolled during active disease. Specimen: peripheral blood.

CDR3 nucleotide sequence: TGTGCCACCAGCAGAGATAGGGGGACAGGGACGGTCGAGCAGTACTTC. Protein product: CATSRDRGTGTVEQYF. V usage is TRBV15 and J usage is TRBJ2-7; TRBD1 matches 9 bases. The CDR3 has 16 amino acids. Unmatched junction bases numbered 9, after V lost 0 bases and J lost 6 bases. In germline, CDR1 is LNHNV, CDR2 YYDKDF (reference sequence).